Presented here are 30 T cell receptor beta chains from one specimen sequenced in a study of blood T cell repertoires in COVID-19. Sequencing used immunoSEQ multiplex PCR; TCRdb keeps in-frame clones, though not all of them. The profile shows around 300,000 clones, about 87% of them singletons. Sequencing input: PBMCs or T cells enriched from blood (not recorded which). The receptors were gathered from a woman aged 45 to 65 who had recovered from COVID-19.

The rearrangement joins TRBV7-2 to TRBJ1-6; the D is unclear. This CDR3 region has 16 residues. CDR1 is SGHTA, CDR2 FQGNSA, per germline. V lost 4 bases and J 2 bases, leaving 12 bases between the germline ends. Here the CDR3 reads CASSSALPTYNSPLHF. DNA for the CDR3: TGTGCCAGCAGCTCTGCGTTACCAACCTATAATTCACCCCTCCACTTT.

J is TRBJ2-5 and V is TRBV15; D not certain. V was pared by 0 bases and J by 3 bases, with 8 bases between. CDR1 and CDR2 (germline): LNHNV, YYDKDF (reference sequence). The CDR3 runs 14 residues. This CDR3 is CATSRDPAKETQYF. CDR3 DNA sequence: TGTGCCACCAGCAGAGATCCAGCGAAAGAGACCCAGTACTTC. Complete variable domain (other parts from reference TRBV15 and TRBJ2-5): DAMVIQNPRYQVTQFGKPVTLSCSQTLNHNVMYWYQQKSSQAPKLLFHYYDKDFNNEADTPDNFQSRRPNTSFCFLDIRSPGLGDTAMYLCATSRDPAKETQYFGPGTRLLVL.

This clone has a handful of counts. This chain connects TRBV5-1 to TRBJ1-6; TRBD1 matches at 9 bases. The ends lost 3 bases at V and 8 bases at J; junction bases unmatched: 3. Germline V gene lookup returns CDR1 SGHRS and CDR2 YFSETQ. CDR3 size: 14 residues. The CDR3 sequence is CASSSGQGDSPLHF. In nucleotides, the CDR3 is TGCGCCAGCAGCTCGGGACAGGGAGATTCACCCCTCCACTTT.

CDR3 nucleotides: TGTGCCAGCACCACGGACAGGGGTGAAGCTTTCTTT. Its protein product is CASTTDRGEAFF. The chain has TRBV2 and TRBJ1-1, with 9 bases that match TRBD1. Per germline, CDR1 SNHLY and CDR2 FYNNEI. J lost 7 bases, V lost 7 bases, and 4 bases had no gene match. The length of the CDR3 is 12 residues.

This sequence joins TRBV19 and TRBJ2-5; D is undetermined. The CDR3 sequence is 15 residues long. The V gene lost 5 bases and the J gene lost 4 bases, with 17 bases spanning the gap. Germline loops: CDR1 LNHDA, CDR2 SQIVND (reference sequence). CDR3: CASSPALGLLETQYF. In nucleotides, the CDR3 is TGTGCCAGTAGTCCGGCACTGGGCCTACTAGAGACCCAGTACTTC.

The rearrangement joins TRBV6-6 to TRBJ1-2; D may be TRBD1 (6 bases). Germline V gene lookup returns CDR1 MNHNY and CDR2 SVGAGI (reference sequence). Trimming cost V 3 bases and J 7 bases, with 15 bases left between them. This CDR3 region has 14 residues. The CDR3 DNA reads as TGTGCCAGCAGTTATGCAGGGGAAGGGAGTGGCTACACCTTC. As protein: CASSYAGEGSGYTF.

The rearrangement links TRBV18 to TRBJ2-5, with TRBD1 identical over 10 bases. The CDR3 consists of 15 residues. CDR1 and CDR2 from the germline V gene are KGHSH and LQKENI. Trimming took 3 bases from V and 5 from J; bases not matched to a gene: 6. The CDR3, as DNA: TGTGCCAGCTCACCGCCCCTGGACAGGGGGGAGACCCAGTACTTC. Its translation: CASSPPLDRGETQYF.

The chain links TRBV21-1 to TRBJ2-3; no DNA check was done on the table's D call, TRBD2. TRBV21-1 counts as a pseudogene. CDR3 length equals 16 residues. Here the CDR3 reads CASVLRRAPTPDTQYF. CDR3 nucleotide sequence: TGTGCCAGCGTCCTGAGGAGGGCTCCTACCCCAGATACGCAGTATTTT.

As concerns this clone: The same CDR3 can be traced to other DNA sequences in this sample. The chain links TRBV4-3 to TRBJ2-7; D ambiguous. The length of the CDR3 is 13 residues. V was trimmed by 0 bases and J by 3 bases, leaving 6 bases between them. Per germline, CDR1 LGHNA and CDR2 YSLEER. The CDR3 is CASSQETGYEQYF. The DNA of the CDR3 is TGCGCCAGCAGCCAAGAAACGGGCTACGAGCAGTACTTC.

The chain recombines TRBV24-1 with TRBJ1-5, with D possibly TRBD1 on 6 matching bases. CDR1 is KGHDR and CDR2 is SFDVKD in the germline V gene. The CDR3 has 17 amino acids. Trimming shortened V by 3 bases and J by 3 bases, and 17 bases separated the two germline ends. The CDR3 loop is CATSDGGATWANQPQHF. The CDR3 bases are TGTGCCACCAGTGATGGGGGGGCCACGTGGGCCAATCAGCCCCAGCATTTT.

V and J are TRBV18 and TRBJ1-1, with D unclear. The length of the CDR3 is 14 residues. The germline V and J ends were trimmed by 2 bases and 1 base, with 8 bases remaining between them. Germline V gives CDR1 KGHSH, CDR2 LQKENI. The CDR3 reads CASSPKSENTEAFF. The DNA of the CDR3 is TGTGCCAGCTCACCAAAGTCAGAGAACACTGAAGCTTTCTTT. Variable domain in full (rest from reference TRBV18 and TRBJ1-1): NAGVMQNPRHLVRRRGQEARLRCSPMKGHSHVYWYRQLPEEGLKFMVYLQKENIIDESGMPKERFSAEFPKEGPSILRIQQVVRGDSAAYFCASSPKSENTEAFFGQGTRLTVV.

The chain employs TRBV6-6 and TRBJ1-2; the match to TRBD1 covers 9 bases. Looked up from germline, CDR1 is MNHNY and CDR2 is SVGAGI (reference sequence). This CDR3 region has 13 residues. Losses at the gene ends were 10 bases for V and 8 bases for J; bases not matched to a gene: 11. DNA of the CDR3: TGTGCCACCCTAGGGACAGGGTACTGGGGCTACACCTTC. Translated, it gives CATLGTGYWGYTF.

This chain uses TRBV4-3 with TRBJ1-2; D ambiguous. The length of the CDR3 is 14 residues. Germline V gene data show CDR1 as LGHNA and CDR2 as YSLEER. V lost 1 base and J 4 bases, leaving 10 bases between the germline ends. The CDR3 DNA reads as TGCGCCAGCAGCCAAGCGGCGGCAAGCTATGGCTACACCTTC. Amino acids: CASSQAAASYGYTF.

The chain joins TRBV27 to TRBJ2-1, with 10 bases identical to TRBD1. This CDR3 contains 15 residues. V lost 5 bases and J lost 7; bases outside the gene matches: 8. In germline, CDR1 is MNHEY, CDR2 SMNVEV (reference sequence). CDR3 protein: CASSQPGQGLNEQFF. Here the CDR3 DNA reads TGTGCCAGCAGTCAACCGGGACAGGGGCTGAATGAGCAGTTCTTC.

This clone was detected only once. The chain links TRBV7-2 to TRBJ1-3, with 8 nucleotides matching TRBD1. This CDR3 comprises 16 residues. Trimming at V came to 1 base and at J to 3 bases, leaving 5 bases not matched to a gene. Germline lookup yields CDR1 SGHTA and CDR2 FQGNSA. The CDR3 region is CASSLGRGLSGNTIYF. DNA for the CDR3: TGTGCCAGCAGCTTAGGCAGGGGGCTAAGTGGAAACACCATATATTTT.

V gene TRBV11-3 combines with J gene TRBJ2-7; tentatively, D is TRBD1 (6 bases). This CDR3 contains 12 residues. Germline-derived CDR1 and CDR2 are SGHNT and YENEEA. Trimming removed 5 bases from V and 6 bases from J, with 11 bases in between. The CDR3, as DNA: TGTGCCAGCAGCCTACAGGGACGCGAGCAGTACTTC. Its translation is CASSLQGREQYF.

The V gene is TRBV12-3 or TRBV12-4, the J gene TRBJ1-2; 9 bases are a match to TRBD1. CDR3 length: 13 amino acids. Germline trimming cut 5 bases from V and 6 bases from J; bases unmatched to any gene: 4. The CDR3 region is CASSPGDRDGYTF. In DNA form, the CDR3 reads TGTGCCAGCAGTCCGGGGGACAGGGATGGCTACACCTTC.

This clone was observed many times. The V gene is TRBV5-4, the J gene TRBJ1-3; D unclear. The CDR3 contains 16 residues. Germline V gene sequence: CDR1 SGHNT, CDR2 YYREEE (reference sequence). Trimming stripped 0 bases from V and 0 bases from J, with 10 bases between. The chain's CDR3 is CASSLGSGNSGNTIYF. DNA of the CDR3: TGTGCCAGCAGCTTGGGTTCGGGTAACTCTGGAAACACCATATATTTT. The full variable domain, completed using reference TRBV5-4 and TRBJ1-3, is ETGVTQSPTHLIKTRGQQVTLRCSSQSGHNTVSWYQQALGQGPQFIFQYYREEENGRGNFPPRFSGLQFPNYSSELNVNALELDDSALYLCASSLGSGNSGNTIYFGEGSWLTVV.

The chain is built from TRBV4-2 and TRBJ2-7, with 9 bases identical to TRBD2. The CDR3 has 16 amino acids. Germline CDR1 reads LGHNA; CDR2 reads YNFKEQ. V lost 4 bases to trimming and J lost 2 bases; unmatched junction nucleotides: 9. In nucleotides, the CDR3 is TGTGCCAGCAGCCCCCGGGTAGCGGGAGAGACCTACGAGCAGTACTTC. Translation: CASSPRVAGETYEQYF.

This clone was recorded once. The J gene is TRBJ2-1, the V gene TRBV28; 7 nucleotides agree with TRBD2. Per the germline V gene, CDR1 is MDHEN and CDR2 is SYDVKM. The CDR3 has 18 residues. The junction had 16 bases not matched to a gene; V was cut back by 5 bases and J by 3 bases. The CDR3 nucleotides are TGTGCCAGCAGTGGAGGTAGTTATGGGCTAGCGGTCTACAATGAGCAGTTCTTC. Translating gives CASSGGSYGLAVYNEQFF.

This clone was seen once. Written as DNA, the CDR3 is TGCGCCAGCAGCCAAGATAGGGGGGAGGGAATATTTGGAGAGACCCAGTACTTC. It codes for CASSQDRGEGIFGETQYF. V is TRBV4-1 and J is TRBJ2-5; D is possibly TRBD2 (7 bases). CDR1 MGHRA and CDR2 YSYEKL come from the germline V gene. This CDR3 has 18 residues. Trimming pared 0 bases from V and 4 bases from J, leaving 21 bases between.

The CDR3 here is CSVDFSLSTDTQYF. As DNA, the CDR3 is TGCAGCGTTGATTTTAGCCTAAGCACAGATACGCAGTATTTT. The chain joins TRBV29-1 to TRBJ2-3; the D is unclear. V was pared by 3 bases and J by 0 bases, with 10 bases between. The CDR3 has 14 amino acids. Germline CDR1 SQVTM, CDR2 ANQGSEA.

This clone was seen only once. This chain joins TRBV6-4 and TRBJ2-3; the D gene is possibly TRBD2 (6 bases). The length of the CDR3 is 16 residues. V lost 4 bases and J lost 1, with 15 bases in between. Germline loops: CDR1 MRHNA, CDR2 SNTAGT. In nucleotides, the CDR3 is TGTGCCAGCAGTGCGGGAGTGGCACTAGGCACAGATACGCAGTATTTT. Translated, it gives CASSAGVALGTDTQYF.

This chain uses TRBV6-2 or TRBV6-3 with TRBJ1-1, with D possibly matching TRBD1 (6 bases). From germline, CDR1 is MNHEY and CDR2 SVGEGT. The CDR3 is 15 residues long. The V and J ends lost 4 bases and 6 bases respectively, with 18 bases between them. This chain's CDR3 is CASSSRGTGRAEAFF. The CDR3 DNA sequence: TGTGCCAGCAGTTCTAGGGGGACGGGTAGGGCTGAAGCTTTCTTT.

This chain's CDR3 is CASSPMDSSNQPQHF. CDR3 sequence (DNA): TGTGCCAGCAGCCCAATGGACAGTAGCAATCAGCCCCAGCATTTT. V and J are TRBV4-2 and TRBJ1-5, with TRBD1 as a possible D gene (6 bases). Germline V gene lookup returns CDR1 LGHNA and CDR2 YNFKEQ. CDR3 length equals 15 residues. V was pared by 4 bases and J by 0 bases, with 10 bases between.

The chain employs TRBV5-5 and TRBJ1-6, with D tentatively TRBD1 (5 bases). V shed 1 base and J shed 3 bases, with 8 bases lying between them. CDR1 SGHKS and CDR2 YYEKEE come from the germline V gene (reference sequence). This CDR3 has 15 amino acids. The CDR3 loop reads CASSLTGDYNSPLHF. CDR3 nucleotides: TGTGCCAGCAGCTTGACAGGAGACTATAATTCACCCCTCCACTTT.

The genes are TRBV7-8 and TRBJ1-1, with D perhaps matching TRBD1 (6 bases). From germline, CDR1 is SGHVS and CDR2 FQNEAQ. With 5 bases removed from V and 8 bases from J, the gap between germline ends came to 18 bases. The CDR3 length is 14 residues. This CDR3 reads CASSIRGGPTEAFF. Written as DNA, the CDR3 is TGTGCCAGCAGCATTAGAGGGGGTCCCACAGAAGCTTTCTTT.

The chain uses TRBV28 and TRBJ2-2; perhaps TRBD2 as D (6 bases). CDR1 and CDR2 (germline): MDHEN, SYDVKM. This CDR3 contains 14 residues. Trimming took 3 bases from V and 8 from J, leaving 13 bases between them. CDR3 protein: CASSLMGRGGELFF. Here the CDR3 DNA reads TGTGCCAGCAGTTTGATGGGGCGGGGAGGGGAGCTGTTTTTT.

The chain uses TRBV7-2 and TRBJ2-1; 9 nucleotides line up with TRBD2. The germline V gene has CDR1 SGHTA and CDR2 FQGNSA. CDR3 length: 16 amino acids. J gave up 5 bases and V 1 base, and 6 bases lay outside the gene matches. DNA for the CDR3: TGTGCCAGCAGCTTAGGCGGCGGGAGGGTTGACAATGAGCAGTTCTTC. It codes for CASSLGGGRVDNEQFF. The complete variable domain, with remaining parts taken from reference TRBV7-2 and TRBJ2-1, reads GAGVSQSPSNKVTEKGKDVELRCDPISGHTALYWYRQSLGQGLEFLIYFQGNSAPDKSGLPSDRFSAERTGGSVSTLTIQRTQQEDSAVYLCASSLGGGRVDNEQFFGPGTRLTVL.

The chain recombines TRBV27 with TRBJ2-1; 10 positions agree with TRBD2. V was clipped by 2 bases and J by 8 bases; unmatched bases: 6. This CDR3 region has 15 residues. Germline V gives CDR1 MNHEY, CDR2 SMNVEV (reference sequence). The CDR3 region is CASSLLAGVLDEQFF. Written as DNA, the CDR3 is TGTGCCAGCAGTTTACTAGCGGGAGTCCTTGATGAGCAGTTCTTC.